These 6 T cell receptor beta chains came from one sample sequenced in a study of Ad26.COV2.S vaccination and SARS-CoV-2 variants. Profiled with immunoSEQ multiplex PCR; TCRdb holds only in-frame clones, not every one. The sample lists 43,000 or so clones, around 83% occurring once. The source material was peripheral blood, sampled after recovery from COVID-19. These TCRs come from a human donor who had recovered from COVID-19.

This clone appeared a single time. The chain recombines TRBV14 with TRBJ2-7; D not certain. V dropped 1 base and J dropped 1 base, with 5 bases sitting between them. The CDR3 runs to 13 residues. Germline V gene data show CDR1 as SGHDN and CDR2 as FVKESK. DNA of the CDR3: TGTGCCAGCAGCCAAGTGGCTTCCTACGAGCAGTACTTC. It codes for CASSQVASYEQYF.

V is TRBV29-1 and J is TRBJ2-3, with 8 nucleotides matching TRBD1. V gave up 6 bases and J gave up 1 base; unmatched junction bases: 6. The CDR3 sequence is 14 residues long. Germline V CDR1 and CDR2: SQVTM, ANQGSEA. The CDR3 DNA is TGCAGCGTAGATACGGGACAGGGCACAGATACGCAGTATTTT. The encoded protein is CSVDTGQGTDTQYF.

The CDR3 reads CASSEGGGETQYF. CDR3 sequence (DNA): TGTGCCAGCAGTGAGGGGGGGGGAGAGACCCAGTACTTC. V is TRBV6-1 and J is TRBJ2-5, with 7 bases lining up with TRBD2. The germline V gene has CDR1 MNHNS and CDR2 SASEGT. The CDR3 length is 13 residues. V lost 3 bases and J lost 4; bases outside the gene matches: 2.

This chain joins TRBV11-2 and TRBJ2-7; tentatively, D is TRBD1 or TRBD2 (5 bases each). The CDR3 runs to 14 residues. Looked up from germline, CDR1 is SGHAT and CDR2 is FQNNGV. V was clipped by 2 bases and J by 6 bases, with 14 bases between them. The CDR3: CASSLLAGQGEQYV. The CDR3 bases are TGTGCCAGCAGCTTACTAGCAGGGCAAGGCGAGCAGTACGTC.

In DNA, the CDR3 is TGTGCCAGCTCGCAATCCCGGGACAGCTATGGCTACACCTTC. Translation gives CASSQSRDSYGYTF. The chain joins TRBV18 to TRBJ1-2; 7 positions match TRBD1. Trimming took 6 bases from V and 4 from J; bases not matched to a gene: 8. CDR1 and CDR2 (germline): KGHSH, LQKENI. The CDR3 is 14 residues long.

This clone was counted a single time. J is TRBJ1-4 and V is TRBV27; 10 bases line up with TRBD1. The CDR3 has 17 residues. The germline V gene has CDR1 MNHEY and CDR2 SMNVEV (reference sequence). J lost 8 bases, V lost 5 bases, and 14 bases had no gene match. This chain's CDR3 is CASSPPGTGARGEKLFF. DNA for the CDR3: TGTGCCAGCAGTCCACCCGGGACAGGGGCGCGTGGCGAAAAACTGTTTTTT.